The rows below give T cell receptor beta chains drawn from one sample of a study of a mutant IDH1 vaccine in newly diagnosed glioma. TCRdb's table, derived via immunoSEQ multiplex PCR, lists solely in-frame clones and lacks some. This sample has around 70,000 clones, with less than 90% found just once. Their antigens remain unidentified. Source: PBMCs, taken from a glioma patient whose treatment included an IDH1 peptide vaccine. The receptors originated from a man aged 18-30 years with glioma. The CDR3 runs from the conserved cysteine through the conserved F or W. A D gene is named only where the DNA matches it firmly. Expanded clones get a size class; other rows say once, few or many, or leave the size out.

J,D,size,V,DNA,CDR3
TRBJ2-7,-,-,TRBV7-9,TGTGCCAGCAGCCTCGTCGCGTACGAGCAGTACTTC,CASSLVAYEQYF
TRBJ1-3,-,-,TRBV14,TGTGCCAGCAGCCAAGATCCCGGACACAGCTCTGGAAACACCATATATTTT,CASSQDPGHSSGNTIYF
TRBJ2-7,-,-,TRBV28,TGTGCCAGCAGTCCCCTAGAGGGGGGGACCTACGAGCAGTACTTC,CASSPLEGGTYEQYF
TRBJ1-2,TRBD1,few,TRBV28,TGTGCCAGCAGCTCCGGCCCGGGACAGCGATATGGCTACACCTTC,CASSSGPGQRYGYTF
TRBJ2-1,TRBD2,-,TRBV9,TGTGCCAGCAGCTCGGGAGGGACCGCTCTCAATGAGCAGTTCTTC,CASSSGGTALNEQFF
TRBJ1-2,-,-,TRBV30,TGTGCCTGGAGTGTTGGATGGGGGCCGAACTATGGCTACACCTTC,CAWSVGWGPNYGYTF
TRBJ1-5,TRBD1,-,TRBV4-2,TGTGCCAGCAGCCAAGGGACAGGGGATCAGCCCCAGCATTTT,CASSQGTGDQPQHF
TRBJ1-4,-,few,TRBV30,TGTGCCTGGAGTGTATGGGCGGGGGAGTCACTGTTTTTT,CAWSVWAGESLFF
TRBJ2-7,TRBD1,-,TRBV19,TGTGCCAGTAGTTCTGACAGGGGCTACGAGCAGTACTTC,CASSSDRGYEQYF
TRBJ1-2,-,-,TRBV19,TGTGCCAGTAGTATAGGAGGGTTCGGCTACACCTTC,CASSIGGFGYTF
TRBJ1-5,-,-,TRBV7-9,TGTGCCAGCAGCCCCGACAGACAGCCCCAGCATTTT,CASSPDRQPQHF
TRBJ2-5,-,-,TRBV15,TGTGCCACCAGCAGAGGACAGTCTCAAGAGACCCAGTACTTC,CATSRGQSQETQYF
TRBJ1-1,-,-,TRBV19,TGTGCCAGTAGTATGGAAGACAGGTACACTGAAGCTTTCTTT,CASSMEDRYTEAFF
TRBJ2-2,-,-,TRBV4-2,TGTGCCAGCAGTCGGGACGGACTTTTAACCGGGGAGCTGTTTTTT,CASSRDGLLTGELFF
TRBJ2-7,TRBD1,-,TRBV2,TGTGCCAGCAGATTACAGGGGGCTTCCTACGAGCAGTACTTC,CASRLQGASYEQYF
TRBJ1-4,-,-,TRBV7-2,TGTGCCAGCAGTTGGGGAGGGGCGGTGGGTGAAAAACTGTTTTTT,CASSWGGAVGEKLFF
TRBJ1-2,-,-,TRBV29-1,TGCAGCGTTGAAGACAGGGGCCGGTATGGCTACACCTTC,CSVEDRGRYGYTF
TRBJ1-5,-,few,TRBV7-9,TGTGCCAGCAGCTCCGGTGGAAGGGCTAAGGCCCAGCATTTT,CASSSGGRAKAQHF
TRBJ1-5,-,-,TRBV5-8,TGTGCCAGCAGCTTGGGAGAGAATCAGCCCCAGCATTTT,CASSLGENQPQHF
TRBJ1-2,-,-,TRBV18,TGTGCCAGCTCACCAGACCCCCAGGGCTACTATGGCTACACCTTC,CASSPDPQGYYGYTF
TRBJ2-1,TRBD1,once,TRBV19,TGTGCCAGTAGTATATCCGGGACAGTCAACAATGAGCAGTTCTTC,CASSISGTVNNEQFF
TRBJ1-2,-,-,TRBV5-8,TGTGCCAGCAGCTTGGGAGGATTGAGATATGGCTACACCTTC,CASSLGGLRYGYTF
TRBJ1-3,TRBD1,-,TRBV7-2,TGTGCCAGCAGCATGGACAGGGGAAGCCTCACCATATATTTT,CASSMDRGSLTIYF
TRBJ1-1,-,-,TRBV7-2,TGTGCCAGCAGCTCGACACTGAACACTGAAGCTTTCTTT,CASSSTLNTEAFF
TRBJ2-1,TRBD1,-,TRBV11-2,TGTGCCAGCGGCGGGCAGGGGGCTTACAATGAGCAGTTCTTC,CASGGQGAYNEQFF